This entry concerns a single T cell receptor beta chain. Its matching antigen is unknown. This sample was taken from a study of T-cell reconstitution after alpha-beta-depleted transplantation in children. The authors prepared the TCRbeta library with unique molecular identifiers. TCRdb used MiXCR to reprocess the PCR reads, holding one entry per CDR3 protein. The data contain 700,000 to 950,000 distinct CDR3 sequences, roughly 15% of them singletons. The study's findings and limits: Newly generated T cells supplied most T-cell counts and diversity one year post-transplant. Several hundred graft clones that had expanded were reportedly the source of alpha-beta T cells about two months after transplant. After transplant, high TCRbeta diversity at day 60 in some patients arose from surviving recipient T cells and thymic progenitors.

This CDR3 region has 15 residues. Germline CDR1 is KGHDR and CDR2 is SFDVKD. The trim removed 9 bases at V and 5 bases at J, leaving 9 bases unmatched. This sequence joins TRBV24-1 and TRBJ2-1, with 10 bases identical to TRBD2. Source: PBMCs, mostly from graft donor cells, taken 360 days after TCRalphabeta/CD19-depleted stem cell transplant. The TCR comes from a male patient aged 10 to 17 who had a stem cell transplant for acute lymphoblastic leukemia, so the T cells may come from the graft donor. CDR3 amino acids: CATGASGRAHNEQFF. The CDR3 DNA sequence: TGTGCCACCGGGGCCAGCGGGAGGGCCCACAATGAGCAGTTCTTC.